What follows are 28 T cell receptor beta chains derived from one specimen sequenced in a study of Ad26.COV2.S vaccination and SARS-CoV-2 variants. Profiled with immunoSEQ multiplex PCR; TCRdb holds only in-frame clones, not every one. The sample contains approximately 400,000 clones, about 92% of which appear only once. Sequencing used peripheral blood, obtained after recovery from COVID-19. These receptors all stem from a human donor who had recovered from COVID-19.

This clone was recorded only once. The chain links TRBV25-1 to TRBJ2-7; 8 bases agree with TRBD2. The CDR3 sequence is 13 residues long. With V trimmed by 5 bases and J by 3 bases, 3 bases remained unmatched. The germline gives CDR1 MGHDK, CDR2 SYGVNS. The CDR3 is CASSLRGGYEQYF. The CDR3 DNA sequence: TGTGCCAGCAGTCTCCGGGGGGGCTACGAGCAGTACTTC.

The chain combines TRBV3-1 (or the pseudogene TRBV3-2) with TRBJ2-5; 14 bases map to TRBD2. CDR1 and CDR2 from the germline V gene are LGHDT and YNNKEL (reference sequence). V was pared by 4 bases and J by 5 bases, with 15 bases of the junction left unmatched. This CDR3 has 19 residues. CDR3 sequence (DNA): TGTGCCAGCAGCCGCGGGACTAGCGGGGGCCAACCCTCTTTCGAGACCCAGTACTTC. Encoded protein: CASSRGTSGGQPSFETQYF.

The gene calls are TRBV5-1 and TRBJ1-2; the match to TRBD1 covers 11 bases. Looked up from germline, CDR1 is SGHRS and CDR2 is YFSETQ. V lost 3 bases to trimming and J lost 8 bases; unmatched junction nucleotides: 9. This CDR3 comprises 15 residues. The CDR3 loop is CASSSAGQGAEGYTF. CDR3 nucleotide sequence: TGCGCCAGCAGCTCAGCTGGACAGGGGGCGGAAGGCTACACCTTC.

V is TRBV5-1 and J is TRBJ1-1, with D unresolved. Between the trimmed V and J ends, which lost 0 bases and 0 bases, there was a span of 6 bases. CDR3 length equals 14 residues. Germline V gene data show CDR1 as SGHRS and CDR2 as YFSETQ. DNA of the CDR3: TGCGCCAGCAGCTTGGATCAAATGAACACTGAAGCTTTCTTT. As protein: CASSLDQMNTEAFF.

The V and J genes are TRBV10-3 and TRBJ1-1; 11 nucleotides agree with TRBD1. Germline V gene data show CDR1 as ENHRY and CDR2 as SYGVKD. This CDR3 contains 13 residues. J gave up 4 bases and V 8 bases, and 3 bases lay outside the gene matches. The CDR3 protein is CAIGQGASTEAFF. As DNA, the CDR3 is TGTGCCATCGGACAGGGGGCAAGCACTGAAGCTTTCTTT.

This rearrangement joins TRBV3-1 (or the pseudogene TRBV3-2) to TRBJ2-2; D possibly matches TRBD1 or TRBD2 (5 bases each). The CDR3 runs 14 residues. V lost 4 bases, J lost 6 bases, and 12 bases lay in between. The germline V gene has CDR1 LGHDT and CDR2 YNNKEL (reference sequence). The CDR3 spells CASSRQGAAGELFF. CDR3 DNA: TGTGCCAGCAGCCGTCAGGGAGCCGCCGGGGAGCTGTTTTTT.

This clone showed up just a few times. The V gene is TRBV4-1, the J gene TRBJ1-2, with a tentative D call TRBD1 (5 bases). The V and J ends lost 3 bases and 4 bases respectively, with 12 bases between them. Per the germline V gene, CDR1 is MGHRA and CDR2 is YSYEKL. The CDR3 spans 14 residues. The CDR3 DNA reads TGCGCCAGCAGCCACCCTATTGGGACCTATGGCTACACCTTC. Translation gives CASSHPIGTYGYTF.

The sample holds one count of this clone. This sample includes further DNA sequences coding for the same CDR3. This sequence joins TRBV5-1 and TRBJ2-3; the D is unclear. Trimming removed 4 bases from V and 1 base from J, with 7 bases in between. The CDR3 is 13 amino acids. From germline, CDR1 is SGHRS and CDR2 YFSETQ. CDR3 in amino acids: CASSHGGTDTQYF. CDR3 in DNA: TGCGCCAGCAGCCATGGGGGCACAGATACGCAGTATTTT.

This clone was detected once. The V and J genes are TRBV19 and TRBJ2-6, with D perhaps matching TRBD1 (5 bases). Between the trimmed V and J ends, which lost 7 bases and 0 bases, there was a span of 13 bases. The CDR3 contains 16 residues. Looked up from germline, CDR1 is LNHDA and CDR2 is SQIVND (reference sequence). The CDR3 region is CASTPSRVSGANVLTF. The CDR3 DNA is TGTGCCAGTACCCCCTCCAGGGTCTCTGGGGCCAACGTCCTGACTTTC. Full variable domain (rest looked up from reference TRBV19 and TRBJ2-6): DGGITQSPKYLFRKEGQNVTLSCEQNLNHDAMYWYRQDPGQGLRLIYYSQIVNDFQKGDIAEGYSVSREKKESFPLTVTSAQKNPTAFYLCASTPSRVSGANVLTFGAGSRLTVL.

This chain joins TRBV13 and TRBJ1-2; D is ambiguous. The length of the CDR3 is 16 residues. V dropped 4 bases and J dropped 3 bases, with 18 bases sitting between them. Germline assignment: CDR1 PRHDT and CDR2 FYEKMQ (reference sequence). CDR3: CASSSPQADWDYGYTF. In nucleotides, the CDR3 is TGTGCCAGCAGCTCTCCCCAGGCGGACTGGGACTATGGCTACACCTTC.

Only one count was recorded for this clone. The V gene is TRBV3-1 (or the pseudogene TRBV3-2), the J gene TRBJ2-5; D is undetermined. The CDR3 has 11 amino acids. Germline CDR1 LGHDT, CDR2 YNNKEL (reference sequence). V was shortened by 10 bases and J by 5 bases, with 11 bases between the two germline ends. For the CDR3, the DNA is TGTGCCACCGAGACCCTGGAGACCCAGTACTTC. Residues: CATETLETQYF.

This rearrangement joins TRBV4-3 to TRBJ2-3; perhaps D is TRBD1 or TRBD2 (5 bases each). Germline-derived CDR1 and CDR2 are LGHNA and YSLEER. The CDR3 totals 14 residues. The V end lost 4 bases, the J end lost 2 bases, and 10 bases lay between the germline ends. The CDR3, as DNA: TGCGCCAGCAGCCCCGGGACCTACACAGATACGCAGTATTTT. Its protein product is CASSPGTYTDTQYF.

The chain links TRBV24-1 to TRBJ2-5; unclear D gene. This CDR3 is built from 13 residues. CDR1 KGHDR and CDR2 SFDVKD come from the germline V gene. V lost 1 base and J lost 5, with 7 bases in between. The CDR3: CATSDFTGETQYF. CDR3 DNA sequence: TGTGCCACCAGTGATTTTACCGGGGAGACCCAGTACTTC.

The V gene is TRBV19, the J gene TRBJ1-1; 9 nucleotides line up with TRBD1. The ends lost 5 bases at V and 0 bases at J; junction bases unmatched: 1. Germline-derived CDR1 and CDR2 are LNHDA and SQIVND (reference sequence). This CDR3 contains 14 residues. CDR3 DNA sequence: TGTGCCAGTAGTGGGACAGGGCTGAACACTGAAGCTTTCTTT. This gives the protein CASSGTGLNTEAFF.

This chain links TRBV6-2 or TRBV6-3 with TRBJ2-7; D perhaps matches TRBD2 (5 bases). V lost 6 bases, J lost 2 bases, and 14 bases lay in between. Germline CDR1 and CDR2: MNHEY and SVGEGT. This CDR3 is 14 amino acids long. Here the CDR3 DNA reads TGTGCCAGCAGCGCCAGGCGGGCCCCCTACGAGCAGTACTTC. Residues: CASSARRAPYEQYF.

DNA for the CDR3: TGTGCCAGCTCTTTGGGGAGGGGGCTGGTTAACACTGAAGCTTTCTTT. This gives the protein CASSLGRGLVNTEAFF. The V call is TRBV18, the J call TRBJ1-1; the match to TRBD1 covers 7 bases. The germline CDR1 and CDR2 sequences are KGHSH and LQKENI. V dropped 6 bases and J dropped 2; count of bases not matched to a gene: 12. The CDR3 is made up of 16 amino acids.

CDR3 loop: CASSQRALAYEQYF. CDR3 DNA sequence: TGTGCCAGCAGCCAACGGGCACTAGCCTACGAGCAGTACTTC. The V and J genes are TRBV7-2 and TRBJ2-7, with D possibly matching TRBD2 (5 bases). The CDR3 length is 14 residues. Germline loops: CDR1 SGHTA, CDR2 FQGNSA. Trimming took off 5 bases at V and 2 bases at J, with 13 bases between the two ends.

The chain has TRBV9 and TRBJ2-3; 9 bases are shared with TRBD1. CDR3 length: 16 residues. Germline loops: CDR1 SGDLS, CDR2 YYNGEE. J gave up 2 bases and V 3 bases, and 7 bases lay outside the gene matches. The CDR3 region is CASSDGGTGHTDTQYF. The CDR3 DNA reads TGTGCCAGCAGCGACGGCGGGACAGGGCACACAGATACGCAGTATTTT.

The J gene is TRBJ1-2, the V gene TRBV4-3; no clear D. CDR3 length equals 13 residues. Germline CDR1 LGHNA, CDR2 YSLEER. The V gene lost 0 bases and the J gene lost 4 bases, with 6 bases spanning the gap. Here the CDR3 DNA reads TGCGCCAGCAGCCAAGAAGGCCGCTATGGCTACACCTTC. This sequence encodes CASSQEGRYGYTF.

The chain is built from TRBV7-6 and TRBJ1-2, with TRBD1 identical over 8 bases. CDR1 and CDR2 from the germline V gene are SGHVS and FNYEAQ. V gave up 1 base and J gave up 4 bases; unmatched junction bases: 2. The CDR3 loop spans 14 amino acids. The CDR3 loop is CASSLGQGSYGYTF. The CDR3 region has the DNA TGTGCCAGCAGCTTAGGACAGGGGTCCTATGGCTACACCTTC.

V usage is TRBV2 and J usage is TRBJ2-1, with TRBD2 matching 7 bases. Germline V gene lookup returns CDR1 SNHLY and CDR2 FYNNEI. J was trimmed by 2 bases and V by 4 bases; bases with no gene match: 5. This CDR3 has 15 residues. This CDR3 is CASSGGGSAYNEQFF. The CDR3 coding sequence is TGTGCCAGCAGTGGCGGCGGGAGCGCCTACAATGAGCAGTTCTTC.

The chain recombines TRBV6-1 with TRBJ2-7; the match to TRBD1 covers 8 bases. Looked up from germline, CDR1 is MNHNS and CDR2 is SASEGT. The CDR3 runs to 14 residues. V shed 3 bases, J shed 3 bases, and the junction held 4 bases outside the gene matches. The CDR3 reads CASSDRGPNYEQYF. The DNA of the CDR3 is TGTGCCAGCAGTGACAGGGGGCCCAACTACGAGCAGTACTTC.

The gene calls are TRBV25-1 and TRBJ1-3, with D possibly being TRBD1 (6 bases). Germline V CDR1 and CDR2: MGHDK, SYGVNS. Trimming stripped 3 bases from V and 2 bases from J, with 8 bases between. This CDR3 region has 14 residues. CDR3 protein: CASSESGAGNTIYF. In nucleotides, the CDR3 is TGTGCCAGCAGTGAGTCAGGGGCTGGAAACACCATATATTTT.

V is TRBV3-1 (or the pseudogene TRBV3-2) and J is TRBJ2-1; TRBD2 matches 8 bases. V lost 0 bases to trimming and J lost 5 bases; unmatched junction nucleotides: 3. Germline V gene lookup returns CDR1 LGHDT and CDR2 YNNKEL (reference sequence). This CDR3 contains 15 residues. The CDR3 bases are TGTGCCAGCAGCCAAGAGCTAGCGGGCCACAATGAGCAGTTCTTC. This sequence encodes CASSQELAGHNEQFF.

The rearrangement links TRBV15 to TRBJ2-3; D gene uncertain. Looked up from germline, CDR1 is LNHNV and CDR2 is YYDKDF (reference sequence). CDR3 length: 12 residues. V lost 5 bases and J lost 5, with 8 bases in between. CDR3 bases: TGTGCCACCAGCGGCCGGGTAGATACGCAGTATTTT. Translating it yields CATSGRVDTQYF.

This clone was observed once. In DNA form, the CDR3 reads TGTGCCAGCAGCGAAATGGCAGGGAAATACTTTGGGACAGATACGCAGTATTTT. Protein sequence: CASSEMAGKYFGTDTQYF. The chain couples TRBV6-1 to TRBJ2-3; weak D call: TRBD1 (5 bases). The CDR3 loop spans 18 amino acids. Germline-derived CDR1 and CDR2 are MNHNS and SASEGT. Trimming removed 6 bases at V and 3 bases at J, with 25 bases between.

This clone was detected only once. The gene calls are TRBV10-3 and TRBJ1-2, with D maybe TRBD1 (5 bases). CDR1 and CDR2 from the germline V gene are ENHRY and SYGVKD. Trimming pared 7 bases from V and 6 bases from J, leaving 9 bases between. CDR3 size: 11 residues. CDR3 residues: CAIKKGDGYTF. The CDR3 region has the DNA TGTGCCATCAAGAAAGGGGATGGCTACACCTTC.

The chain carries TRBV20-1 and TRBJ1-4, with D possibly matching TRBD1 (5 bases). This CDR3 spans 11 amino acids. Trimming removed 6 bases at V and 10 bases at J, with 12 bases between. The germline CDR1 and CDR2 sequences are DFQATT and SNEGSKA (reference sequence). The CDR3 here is CSARFQGKLFF. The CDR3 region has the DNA TGCAGTGCCCGCTTCCAGGGAAAACTGTTTTTT.